One and the same sample provided the 17 T cell receptor beta chains below, sequenced in a study of spatial heterogeneity in lung cancer. TCRdb re-called the 5' RACE reads through MiXCR, storing one row per CDR3 protein. This table has around 48,000 distinct CDR3 sequences, 5.3% appearing once. Indicated time point: sample taken at primary tumor resection. Whole RNA, which was extracted from tumor, nontumor lung tissue or frozen PBMC, was sequenced without any cell sorting. The sequences come from PBMCs, collected at surgery. The receptor set was obtained from a male donor with early-stage non-small cell lung cancer.

The table lists this clonotype with many counts. This chain links TRBV30 with TRBJ1-2, with D perhaps matching TRBD1 (5 bases). Deletions cut 2 bases from V and 4 bases from J, with 8 bases between. In germline, CDR1 is GTSNPN, CDR2 SVGIG (reference sequence). CDR3 size: 12 residues. The CDR3 reads CAWSQGSYGYTF. The CDR3 region has the DNA TGTGCCTGGAGTCAGGGCTCCTATGGCTACACCTTC.

The J gene is TRBJ2-3, the V gene TRBV6-5, with TRBD2 matching 9 bases. CDR1 is MNHEY, CDR2 SVGAGI, per germline. Trimming took 6 bases from V and 3 from J; bases not matched to a gene: 10. The CDR3 has 16 amino acids. The CDR3 is CASSLIAGDVTDTQYF. The CDR3 nucleotides are TGTGCCAGCAGCCTTATAGCGGGAGACGTAACAGATACGCAGTATTTT.

Sample share makes this clonotype medium-sized. The chain is built from TRBV9 and TRBJ2-5; 10 bases match TRBD2. V lost 3 bases, J lost 5 bases, and 10 bases stayed unmatched. This CDR3 has 16 residues. CDR1 is SGDLS, CDR2 YYNGEE, per germline. This CDR3 is CASSEGRAGGAETQYF. The CDR3 nucleotides are TGTGCCAGCAGCGAGGGTCGAGCGGGAGGGGCCGAGACCCAGTACTTC. Variable domain in full (rest from reference TRBV9 and TRBJ2-5): DSGVTQTPKHLITATGQRVTLRCSPRSGDLSVYWYQQSLDQGLQFLIQYYNGEERAKGNILERFSAQQFPDLHSELNLSSLELGDSALYFCASSEGRAGGAETQYFGPGTRLLVL.

This clonotype was seen many times. The chain joins TRBV10-2 to TRBJ1-5, with D tentatively TRBD1 (6 bases). Germline V gene data show CDR1 as WSHSY and CDR2 as SAAADI. The CDR3 is made up of 15 amino acids. The V and J ends lost 3 bases and 5 bases respectively, with 14 bases between them. The CDR3 here is CASSDGSGVYQPQHF. The CDR3 DNA reads TGCGCCAGCAGTGATGGGTCAGGGGTATATCAGCCCCAGCATTTT.

This clonotype has at least ten counts. The DNA for the CDR3 is TGTGCCAGCAGCCCCAGGAGGGGGATCCAAGAGACCCAGTACTTC. Translation: CASSPRRGIQETQYF. The rearrangement links TRBV27 to TRBJ2-5, with D possibly being TRBD1 or TRBD2 (6 bases each). This CDR3 has 15 residues. V lost 6 bases and J 1 base, leaving 15 bases between the germline ends. Germline CDR1 is MNHEY and CDR2 is SMNVEV (reference sequence).

There are a few counts of this clonotype. The CDR3, as DNA: TGTGCCAGCAGCCAAGACCAGCGGGGCACAGATACGCAGTATTTT. The encoded protein is CASSQDQRGTDTQYF. V is TRBV3-1 and J is TRBJ2-3; D might be TRBD2 (6 bases). CDR1 is LGHDT and CDR2 is YNNKEL in the germline V gene (reference sequence). The CDR3 loop spans 15 amino acids. V lost 0 bases, J lost 1 base, and 8 bases lay in between.

This clonotype appeared many times. V gene TRBV5-5 combines with J gene TRBJ1-1; unclear D gene. This CDR3 spans 14 amino acids. V was pared by 2 bases and J by 1 base, with 9 bases between. Germline CDR1 is SGHKS and CDR2 is YYEKEE (reference sequence). The CDR3 DNA follows: TGTGCCAGCAGCTTTTCAGAGGGGAACACTGAAGCTTTCTTT. It specifies CASSFSEGNTEAFF. The entire variable domain, with the rest obtained from reference TRBV5-5 and TRBJ1-1, is as follows: DAGVTQSPTHLIKTRGQQVTLRCSPISGHKSVSWYQQVLGQGPQFIFQYYEKEERGRGNFPDRFSARQFPNYSSELNVNALLLGDSALYLCASSFSEGNTEAFFGQGTRLTVV.

This clonotype was seen many times. The gene calls are TRBV5-1 and TRBJ2-5, with 7 bases identical to TRBD2. This CDR3 contains 16 residues. Per the germline V gene, CDR1 is SGHRS and CDR2 is YFSETQ. V lost 0 bases and J lost 2; bases outside the gene matches: 7. In nucleotides, the CDR3 is TGCGCCAGCAGCTTGGTCCCGATTAGCGGGCAAGAGACCCAGTACTTC. It codes for CASSLVPISGQETQYF.

There are a few counts of this clonotype. The chain links TRBV20-1 to TRBJ2-4, with 9 nucleotides matching TRBD2. CDR3 length equals 14 residues. With 5 bases clipped from V and 2 bases from J, the junction kept 4 bases outside the gene matches. Germline CDR1 is DFQATT and CDR2 is SNEGSKA (reference sequence). CDR3 in DNA: TGCAGTGCTGGCCCTAGCGGGACCAAAAACATTCAGTACTTC. Its translation is CSAGPSGTKNIQYF.

This clonotype has at least ten counts. The V and J genes are TRBV20-1 and TRBJ2-1; the match to TRBD2 covers 7 bases. V lost 5 bases and J lost 8; bases outside the gene matches: 18. Germline values: CDR1 DFQATT, CDR2 SNEGSKA (reference sequence). The CDR3 has 16 residues. This CDR3 is CSAWDRGGGRGDEQFF. CDR3 in DNA: TGCAGTGCTTGGGATAGGGGTGGCGGGAGAGGGGATGAGCAGTTCTTC.

This clonotype has a count of ten or more. The V call is TRBV3-1, the J call TRBJ1-4; 8 bases map to TRBD1. Per the germline V gene, CDR1 is LGHDT and CDR2 is YNNKEL (reference sequence). The CDR3 is 15 residues long. The V and J ends lost 6 bases and 5 bases, in that order; junction bases with no gene match: 8. The CDR3 loop reads CASSFPGQGNEKLFF. For the CDR3, the DNA is TGTGCCAGCAGTTTCCCCGGACAGGGAAATGAAAAACTGTTTTTT.

The table lists this clonotype with many counts. V and J are TRBV27 and TRBJ2-7, with D uncertain. CDR3 length: 12 residues. V was shortened by 11 bases and J by 2 bases, with 13 bases between the two germline ends. The germline V gene encodes CDR1 MNHEY and CDR2 SMNVEV (reference sequence). CDR3 sequence reads: CAVPPCPYEQYF. The CDR3 region has the DNA TGTGCCGTTCCCCCTTGCCCCTACGAGCAGTACTTC.

The chain carries TRBV12-3 or TRBV12-4 and TRBJ2-5, with a possible D match to TRBD2 (7 bases). The CDR3 is 14 amino acids. The V end was cut by 4 bases, the J end by 5 bases, with 14 bases between. The CDR3 region is CASSYAGALETQYF. In DNA form, the CDR3 reads TGTGCCAGCAGTTATGCGGGGGCCTTGGAGACCCAGTACTTC.

This clonotype has ten or more counts. The chain links TRBV20-1 to TRBJ1-1; D is possibly TRBD1 (6 bases). CDR3 size: 13 residues. Germline CDR1 is DFQATT and CDR2 is SNEGSKA (reference sequence). Trimming removed 4 bases at V and 6 bases at J, with 15 bases between. The CDR3 DNA reads as TGCAGTGCTACCACCGGACAGACCCCTGAAGCTTTCTTT. It specifies CSATTGQTPEAFF.

This clonotype was detected ten times or more. The genes are TRBV19 and TRBJ1-5; the D is unclear. V was shortened by 4 bases and J by 7 bases, with 8 bases between the two germline ends. The CDR3 spans 12 residues. Germline assignment: CDR1 LNHDA and CDR2 SQIVND (reference sequence). The CDR3: CASSTPQQPQHF. In DNA form, the CDR3 reads TGTGCCAGTAGTACCCCCCAACAGCCCCAGCATTTT.

This clonotype was picked up many times. The chain is built from TRBV12-3 or TRBV12-4 and TRBJ1-5, with TRBD1 identical over 7 bases. Unmatched junction bases numbered 6, after V lost 5 bases and J lost 5 bases. CDR3 size: 14 residues. The CDR3 DNA reads TGTGCCAGCAGTCCCGACAGGGTGGATCAGCCCCAGCATTTT. Protein: CASSPDRVDQPQHF.

This clonotype was recorded at least ten times. This chain connects TRBV3-1 to TRBJ2-4; TRBD1 agrees at 7 bases. Germline V gene sequence: CDR1 LGHDT, CDR2 YNNKEL (reference sequence). The CDR3 runs to 13 residues. Unmatched junction bases numbered 8, after V lost 4 bases and J lost 11 bases. The CDR3 reads CASSLAGTEVQYF. CDR3 nucleotide sequence: TGTGCCAGCAGCCTGGCTGGGACAGAAGTTCAGTACTTC.